This T cell receptor beta chain came from a study of T cells in localized non-small cell lung cancer. Study-wide findings and caveats: The appearance of a median 57 of the top 100 tumor clones was seen in adjacent lung. Greater T cell density in blood accompanied longer overall survival.

Clones were read by immunoSEQ multiplex PCR, and TCRdb kept only the in-frame ones, dropping some. Of approximately 150,000 clones in the sample, approximately 88% were seen once. Concerning this clone: Its antigen is unidentified.

The germline V and J ends were trimmed by 0 bases and 10 bases, with 10 bases remaining between them. The germline CDR1 and CDR2 sequences are WNHNN and SYGVQD (reference sequence). This CDR3 is 13 amino acids long. The origin of this receptor is a female donor older than 55 with stage I lung adenocarcinoma. The sequencing here drew on peripheral blood, taken before any cancer treatment. The chain employs TRBV10-1 and TRBJ2-1; maybe TRBD2 (6 bases). The CDR3 nucleotides are TGCGCCAGCAGTGAGTCGGGGACTCCGGAGCAGTTCTTC. This gives the protein CASSESGTPEQFF.